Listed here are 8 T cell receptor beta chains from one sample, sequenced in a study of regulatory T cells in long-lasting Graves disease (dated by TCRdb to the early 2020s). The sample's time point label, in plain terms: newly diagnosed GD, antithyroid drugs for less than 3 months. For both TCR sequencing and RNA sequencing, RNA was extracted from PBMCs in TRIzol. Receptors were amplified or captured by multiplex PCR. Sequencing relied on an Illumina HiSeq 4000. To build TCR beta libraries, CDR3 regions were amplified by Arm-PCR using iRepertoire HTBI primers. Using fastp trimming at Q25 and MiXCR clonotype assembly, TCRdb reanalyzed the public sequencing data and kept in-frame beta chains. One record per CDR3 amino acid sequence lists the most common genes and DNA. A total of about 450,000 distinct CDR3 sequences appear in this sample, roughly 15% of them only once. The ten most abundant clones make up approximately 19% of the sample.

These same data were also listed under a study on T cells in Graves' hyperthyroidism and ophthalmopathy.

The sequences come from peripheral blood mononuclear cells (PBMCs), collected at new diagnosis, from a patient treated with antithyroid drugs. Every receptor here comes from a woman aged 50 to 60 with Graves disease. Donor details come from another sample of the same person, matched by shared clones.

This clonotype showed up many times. In nucleotides, the CDR3 is TGTGCCACCAGTAAGGGGTTCAGTCAGCCCCAGCATTTT. Residues: CATSKGFSQPQHF. V gene TRBV24-1 combines with J gene TRBJ1-5, with a weak D call TRBD1 (5 bases). The CDR3 has 13 amino acids. V lost 6 bases and J 6 bases, leaving 11 bases between the germline ends. Germline CDR1 KGHDR, CDR2 SFDVKD.

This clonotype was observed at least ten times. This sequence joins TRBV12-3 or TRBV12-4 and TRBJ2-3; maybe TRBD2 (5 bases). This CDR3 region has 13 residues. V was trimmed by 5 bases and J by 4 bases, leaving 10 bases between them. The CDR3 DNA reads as TGTGCCAGCAGTCGTGGGAGTGCAGATACGCAGTATTTT. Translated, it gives CASSRGSADTQYF.

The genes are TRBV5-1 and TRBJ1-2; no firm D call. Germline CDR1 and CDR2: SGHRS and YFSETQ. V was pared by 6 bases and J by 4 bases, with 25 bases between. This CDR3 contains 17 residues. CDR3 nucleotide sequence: TGCGCCAGCACGGGGTATTCCCAATCGACAACAGCCTATGGCTACACCTTC. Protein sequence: CASTGYSQSTTAYGYTF. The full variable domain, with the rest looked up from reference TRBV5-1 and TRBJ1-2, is KAGVTQTPRYLIKTRGQQVTLSCSPISGHRSVSWYQQTPGQGLQFLFEYFSETQRNKGNFPGRFSGRQFSNSRSEMNVSTLELGDSALYLCASTGYSQSTTAYGYTFGSGTRLTVV.

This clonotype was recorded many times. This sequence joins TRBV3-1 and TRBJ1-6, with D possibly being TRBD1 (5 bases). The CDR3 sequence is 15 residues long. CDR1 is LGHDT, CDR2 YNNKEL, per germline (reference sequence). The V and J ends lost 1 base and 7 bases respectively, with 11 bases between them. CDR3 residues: CASSQGDPRNSPLHF. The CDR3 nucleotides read TGTGCCAGCAGCCAAGGGGACCCTCGGAATTCACCCCTCCACTTT.

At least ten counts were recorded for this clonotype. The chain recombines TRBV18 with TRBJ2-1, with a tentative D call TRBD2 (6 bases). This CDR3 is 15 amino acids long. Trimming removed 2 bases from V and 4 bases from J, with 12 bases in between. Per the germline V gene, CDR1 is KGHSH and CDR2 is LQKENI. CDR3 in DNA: TGTGCCAGCTCACCAGTGATAGCGGCATACAATGAGCAGTTCTTC. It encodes CASSPVIAAYNEQFF.

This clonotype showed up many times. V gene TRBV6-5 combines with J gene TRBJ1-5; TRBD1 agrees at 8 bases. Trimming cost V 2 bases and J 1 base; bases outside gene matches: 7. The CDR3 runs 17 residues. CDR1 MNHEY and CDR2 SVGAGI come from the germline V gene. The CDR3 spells CASSYPRAGGSNQPQHF. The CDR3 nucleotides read TGTGCCAGCAGTTACCCCCGGGCAGGGGGCAGCAATCAGCCCCAGCATTTT.

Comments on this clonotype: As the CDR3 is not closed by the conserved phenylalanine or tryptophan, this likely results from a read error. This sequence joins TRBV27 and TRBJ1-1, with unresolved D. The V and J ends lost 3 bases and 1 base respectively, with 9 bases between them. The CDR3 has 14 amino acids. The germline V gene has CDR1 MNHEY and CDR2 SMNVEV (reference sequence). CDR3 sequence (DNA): TGTGCCAGCAGTTTCTCAGGAGCGAACACTGAAGCTTTCTCT. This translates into CASSFSGANTEAFS.

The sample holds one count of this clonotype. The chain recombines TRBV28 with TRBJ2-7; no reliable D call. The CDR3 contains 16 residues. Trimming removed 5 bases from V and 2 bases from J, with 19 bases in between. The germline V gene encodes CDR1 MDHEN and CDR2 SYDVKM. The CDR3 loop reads CASSTGPELWAYEQYF. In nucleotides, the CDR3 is TGTGCCAGCAGTACGGGCCCCGAACTCTGGGCCTACGAGCAGTACTTC.